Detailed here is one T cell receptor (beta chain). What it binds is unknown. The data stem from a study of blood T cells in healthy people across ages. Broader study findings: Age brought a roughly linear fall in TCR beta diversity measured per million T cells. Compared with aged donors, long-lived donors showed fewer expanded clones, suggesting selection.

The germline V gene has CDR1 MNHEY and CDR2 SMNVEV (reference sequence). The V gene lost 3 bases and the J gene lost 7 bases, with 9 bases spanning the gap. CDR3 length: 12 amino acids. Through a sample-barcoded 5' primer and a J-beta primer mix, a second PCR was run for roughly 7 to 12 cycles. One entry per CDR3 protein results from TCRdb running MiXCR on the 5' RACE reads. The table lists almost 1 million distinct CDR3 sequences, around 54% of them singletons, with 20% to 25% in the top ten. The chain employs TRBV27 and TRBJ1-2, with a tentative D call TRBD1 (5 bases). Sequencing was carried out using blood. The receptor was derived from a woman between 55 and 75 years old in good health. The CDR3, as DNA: TGTGCCAGCAGTTTGACAGTGGGTGGCTACACCTTC. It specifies CASSLTVGGYTF.